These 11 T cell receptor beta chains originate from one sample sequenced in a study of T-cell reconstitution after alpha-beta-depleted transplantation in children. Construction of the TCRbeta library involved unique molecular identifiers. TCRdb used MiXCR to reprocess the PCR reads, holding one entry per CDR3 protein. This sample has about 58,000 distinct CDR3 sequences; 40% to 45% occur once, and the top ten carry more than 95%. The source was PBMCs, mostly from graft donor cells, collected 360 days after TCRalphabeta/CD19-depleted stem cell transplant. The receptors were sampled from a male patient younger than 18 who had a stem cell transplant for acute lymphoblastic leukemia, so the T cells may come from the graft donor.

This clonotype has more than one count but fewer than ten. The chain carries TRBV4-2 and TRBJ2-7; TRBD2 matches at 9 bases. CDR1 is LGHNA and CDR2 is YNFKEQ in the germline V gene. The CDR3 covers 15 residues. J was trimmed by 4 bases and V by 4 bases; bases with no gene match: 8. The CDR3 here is CASSPAGGLGYEQYF. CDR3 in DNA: TGTGCCAGCAGCCCGGCGGGGGGGTTAGGATACGAGCAGTACTTC.

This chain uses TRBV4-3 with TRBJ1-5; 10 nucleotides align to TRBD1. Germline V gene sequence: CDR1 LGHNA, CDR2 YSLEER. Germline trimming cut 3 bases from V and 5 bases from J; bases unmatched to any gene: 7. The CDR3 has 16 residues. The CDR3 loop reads CASSHALGQGDQPQHF. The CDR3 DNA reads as TGCGCCAGCAGCCACGCCCTAGGACAGGGGGATCAGCCCCAGCATTTT.

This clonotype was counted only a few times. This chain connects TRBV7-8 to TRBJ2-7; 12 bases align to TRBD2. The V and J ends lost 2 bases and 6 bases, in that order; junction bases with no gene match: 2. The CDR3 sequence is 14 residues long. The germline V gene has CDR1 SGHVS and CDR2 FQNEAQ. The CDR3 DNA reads TGTGCCAGCAGCTTAAGACTAGCGGGAGCCGAGCAGTACTTC. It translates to CASSLRLAGAEQYF.

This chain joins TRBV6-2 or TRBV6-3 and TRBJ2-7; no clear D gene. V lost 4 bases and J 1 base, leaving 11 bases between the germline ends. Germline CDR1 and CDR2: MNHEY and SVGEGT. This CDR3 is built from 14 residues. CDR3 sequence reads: CASSSRGPSYEQYF. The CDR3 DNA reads TGTGCCAGCAGTTCCCGCGGCCCTTCCTACGAGCAGTACTTC.

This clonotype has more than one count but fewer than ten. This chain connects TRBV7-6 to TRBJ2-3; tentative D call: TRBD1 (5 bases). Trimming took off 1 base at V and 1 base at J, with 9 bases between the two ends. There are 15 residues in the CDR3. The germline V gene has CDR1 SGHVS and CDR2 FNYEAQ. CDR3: CASSLEDIRTDTQYF. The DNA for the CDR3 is TGTGCCAGCAGCTTAGAGGACATCCGCACAGATACGCAGTATTTT.

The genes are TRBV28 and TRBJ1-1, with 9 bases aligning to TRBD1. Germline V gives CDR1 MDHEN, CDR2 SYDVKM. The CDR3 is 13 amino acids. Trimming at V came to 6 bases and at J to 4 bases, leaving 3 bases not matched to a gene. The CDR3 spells CASRSTGGTEAFF. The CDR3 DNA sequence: TGTGCCAGCAGGTCGACAGGGGGCACTGAAGCTTTCTTT.

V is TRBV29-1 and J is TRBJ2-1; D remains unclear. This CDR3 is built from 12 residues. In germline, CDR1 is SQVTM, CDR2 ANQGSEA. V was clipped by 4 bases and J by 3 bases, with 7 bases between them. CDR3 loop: CSVGHLYNEQFF. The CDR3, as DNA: TGCAGCGTTGGACACCTCTACAATGAGCAGTTCTTC.

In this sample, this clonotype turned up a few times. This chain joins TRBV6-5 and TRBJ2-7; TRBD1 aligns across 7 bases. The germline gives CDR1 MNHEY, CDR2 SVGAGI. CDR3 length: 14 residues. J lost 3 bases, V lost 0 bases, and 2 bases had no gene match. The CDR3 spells CASSYSRTGYEQYF. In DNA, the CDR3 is TGTGCCAGCAGTTACTCCCGGACAGGCTACGAGCAGTACTTC.

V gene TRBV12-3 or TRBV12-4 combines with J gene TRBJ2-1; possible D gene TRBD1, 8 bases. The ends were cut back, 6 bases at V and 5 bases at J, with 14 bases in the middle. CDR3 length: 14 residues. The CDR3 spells CASSSGTGNNEQFF. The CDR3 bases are TGTGCCAGCAGCAGCGGGACAGGCAACAATGAGCAGTTCTTC.

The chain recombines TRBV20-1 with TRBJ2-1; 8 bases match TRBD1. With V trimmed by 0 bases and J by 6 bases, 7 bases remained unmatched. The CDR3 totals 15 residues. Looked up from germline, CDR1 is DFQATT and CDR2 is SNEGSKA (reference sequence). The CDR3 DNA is TGCAGTGCTAGAGATCACGACAGGGGCGGCAATGAGCAGTTCTTC. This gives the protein CSARDHDRGGNEQFF.

The DNA of the CDR3 is TGTGCCAGCAGTGAAACAGGGGGCCCTCAAGCTTTCTTT. As protein: CASSETGGPQAFF. This sequence joins TRBV6-1 and TRBJ1-1, with 9 positions matching TRBD1. CDR3 length: 13 amino acids. V trimming: 2 bases; J trimming: 9 bases; junction bases outside the gene matches: 4. Germline CDR1 reads MNHNS; CDR2 reads SASEGT.